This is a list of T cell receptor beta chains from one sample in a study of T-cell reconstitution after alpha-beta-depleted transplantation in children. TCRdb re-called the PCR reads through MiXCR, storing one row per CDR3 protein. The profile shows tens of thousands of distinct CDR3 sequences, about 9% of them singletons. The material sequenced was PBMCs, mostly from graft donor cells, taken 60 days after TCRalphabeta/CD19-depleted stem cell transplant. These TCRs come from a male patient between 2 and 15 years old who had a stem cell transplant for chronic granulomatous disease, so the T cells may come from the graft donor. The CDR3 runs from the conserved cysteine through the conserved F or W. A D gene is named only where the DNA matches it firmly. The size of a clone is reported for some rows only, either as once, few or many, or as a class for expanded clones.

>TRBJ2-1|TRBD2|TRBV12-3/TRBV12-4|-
CASRLLAGGNEQFF
TGTGCCAGCCGCTTGCTAGCGGGAGGAAATGAGCAGTTCTTC
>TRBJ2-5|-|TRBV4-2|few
CASSQAGETQYF
TGTGCCAGCAGCCAAGCCGGCGAGACCCAGTACTTC
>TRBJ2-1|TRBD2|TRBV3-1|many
CASSQDPFGGRASEQFF
TGTGCCAGCAGCCAAGATCCTTTTGGCGGGAGGGCTAGTGAGCAGTTCTTC
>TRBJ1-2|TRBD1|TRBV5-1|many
CASSPRTGGGGYTF
TGCGCCAGCAGCCCTAGGACAGGGGGTGGAGGCTACACCTTC
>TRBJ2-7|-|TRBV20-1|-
CSAQSGSYEQYF
TGCAGTGCGCAAAGCGGCTCCTACGAGCAGTACTTC
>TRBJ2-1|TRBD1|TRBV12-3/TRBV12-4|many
CASSFRQGAENEQFF
TGTGCCAGCAGTTTTAGGCAGGGGGCGGAGAATGAGCAGTTCTTC
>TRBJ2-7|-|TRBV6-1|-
CASGPGSSYEQYF
TGTGCCAGCGGGCCAGGGAGCTCCTACGAGCAGTACTTC
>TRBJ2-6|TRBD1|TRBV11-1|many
CASSLAVGTGPGANVLTF
TGTGCCAGCAGCTTAGCGGTTGGGACAGGGCCCGGGGCCAACGTCCTGACTTTC
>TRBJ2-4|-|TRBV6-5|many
CASSYSSGGLGGAKNIQYF
TGTGCCAGCAGTTACTCGAGCGGTGGCCTTGGGGGGGCCAAAAACATTCAGTACTTC
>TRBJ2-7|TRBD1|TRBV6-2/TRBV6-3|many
CASSYDGTVYEQYF
TGTGCCAGCAGTTACGACGGGACAGTCTACGAGCAGTACTTC
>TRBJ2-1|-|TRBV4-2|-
CASSQADEQFF
TGTGCCAGCAGCCAAGCTGATGAGCAGTTCTTC
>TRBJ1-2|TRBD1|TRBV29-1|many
CSVPWQGAIVSYGYTF
TGCAGCGTTCCTTGGCAGGGGGCAATAGTATCCTATGGCTACACCTTC
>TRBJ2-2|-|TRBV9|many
CASSALLTGELFF
TGTGCCAGCAGCGCCCTTCTGACCGGGGAGCTGTTTTTT
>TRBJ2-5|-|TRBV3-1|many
CASSQAVDTGTQYF
TGTGCCAGCAGCCAAGCTGTGGACACGGGGACCCAGTACTTC
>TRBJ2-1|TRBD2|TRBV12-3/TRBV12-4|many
CASTGTSGRGYNEQFF
TGTGCCAGCACCGGGACTAGCGGGAGGGGCTACAATGAGCAGTTCTTC
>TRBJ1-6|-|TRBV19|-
CASTPGEPDNSPLHF
TGTGCCAGTACCCCGGGGGAGCCAGATAATTCACCCCTCCACTTT
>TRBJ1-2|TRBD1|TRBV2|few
CASSAGGIKDGYTF
TGTGCCAGCAGTGCAGGGGGCATTAAGGATGGCTACACCTTC
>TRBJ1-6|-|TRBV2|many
CASWGVSSYNSPLHF
TGTGCCAGCTGGGGCGTTAGCTCCTATAATTCACCCCTCCACTTT
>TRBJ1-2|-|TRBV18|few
CASSPLGGLGENYGYTF
TGTGCCAGCTCACCGCTAGGAGGTTTAGGAGAGAACTATGGCTACACCTTC
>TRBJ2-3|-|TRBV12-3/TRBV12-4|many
CASSPTDLQDTQYF
TGTGCCAGCAGCCCCACGGATTTACAAGATACGCAGTATTTT
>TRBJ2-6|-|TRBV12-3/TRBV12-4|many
CASSLAPRSGANVLTF
TGTGCCAGCAGTTTAGCCCCCCGCTCTGGGGCCAACGTCCTGACTTTC
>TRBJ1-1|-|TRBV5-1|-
CASSWARDTEAFF
TGCGCCAGCAGCTGGGCCCGCGACACTGAAGCTTTCTTT
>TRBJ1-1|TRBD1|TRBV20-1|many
CSAIRDRGSPEAFF
TGCAGTGCTATCCGGGACAGGGGTTCGCCTGAAGCTTTCTTT
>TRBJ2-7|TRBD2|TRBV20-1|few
CSARGTSRYEQYF
TGCAGTGCTAGAGGGACTAGTCGGTACGAGCAGTACTTC
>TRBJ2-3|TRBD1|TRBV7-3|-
CASSYTGVGTDTQYF
TGTGCCAGCAGCTACACAGGGGTGGGCACAGATACGCAGTATTTT
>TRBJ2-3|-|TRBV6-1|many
CASSTGGRPGNTQYF
TGTGCCAGCAGCACTGGGGGCAGGCCGGGAAATACGCAGTATTTT